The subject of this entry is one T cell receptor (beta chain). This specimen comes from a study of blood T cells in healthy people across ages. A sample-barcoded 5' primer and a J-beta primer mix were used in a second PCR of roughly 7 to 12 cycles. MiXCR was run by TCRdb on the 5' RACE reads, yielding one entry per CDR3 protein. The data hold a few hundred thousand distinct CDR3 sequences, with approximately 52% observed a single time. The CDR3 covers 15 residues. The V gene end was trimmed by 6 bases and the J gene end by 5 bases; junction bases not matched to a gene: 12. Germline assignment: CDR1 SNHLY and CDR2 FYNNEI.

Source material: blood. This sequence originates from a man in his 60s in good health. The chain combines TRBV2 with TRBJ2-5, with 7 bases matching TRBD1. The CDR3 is CASRSNRGLGETQYF. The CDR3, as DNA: TGTGCCAGCAGGTCGAACAGGGGCCTCGGGGAGACCCAGTACTTC.